This T cell receptor (beta chain) appears in the sequencing data of a study of shared clonotypes between healthy human individuals. Using immunoSEQ multiplex PCR, the repertoire was profiled, and TCRdb retains in-frame clones only, with some absent. The table includes under 2,500,000 clones, around 95% detected once. Trimming removed 2 bases at V and 2 bases at J, with 26 bases between. CDR1 and CDR2 from the germline V gene are SGHKS and YYEKEE (reference sequence). This CDR3 is built from 20 residues. The chain combines TRBV5-5 with TRBJ1-5; no clear D gene. The sample comprised naive CD4+ T cells sorted from blood. Regarding subset: CD45RA+ positively selected. This clonotype originated in a man younger than 35 in good health. CDR3 DNA sequence: TGTGCCAGCAGCTTTAGGTGGCATCCCCAGCAGGTGCTTGGCAATCAGCCCCAGCATTTT. Translated: CASSFRWHPQQVLGNQPQHF.